The rows below give T cell receptor beta chains drawn from one sample of a study of shared clonotypes between healthy human individuals. TCRdb's copy holds only in-frame clones and misses some; the assay was immunoSEQ multiplex PCR. This table has 2 million to 2.5 million clones, 93% appearing once. The material sequenced was naive CD4+ T cells from PBMCs. Receptor source: a man aged 18 to 29 in good health. Some clones in this sample may be carry-over from other donors' samples. Both conserved end residues are part of each CDR3. Each record gives: V gene, clone size, D gene, J gene, CDR3 DNA, CDR3 protein. A D gene is named only where the DNA matches it firmly. A clone size is listed for some rows: how often the clone was seen (once, few, many), or a class if it is expanded.

TRBV7-3	-	-	TRBJ2-7	TGTGCCAGCAGCCGGGCCGGTGGCGAGCAGTACTTC	CASSRAGGEQYF
TRBV9	few	-	TRBJ1-5	TGTGCCAGCAGCCCCTCGGGGGGAGGGGGCAATCAGCCCCAGCATTTT	CASSPSGGGGNQPQHF
TRBV10-3	-	-	TRBJ1-1	TGTGCCATCGGGAGGACCGCGAACACTGAAGCTTTCTTT	CAIGRTANTEAFF
TRBV7-3	-	TRBD2	TRBJ2-5	TGTGCCAGCAGCGAGCCGGGACTAGCGGGAGCAGGGGAGACCCAGTACTTC	CASSEPGLAGAGETQYF
TRBV29-1	-	-	TRBJ1-5	TGCAGCGTCCGGACCCTAGAGCCGAATCAGCCCCAGCATTTT	CSVRTLEPNQPQHF
TRBV5-3	-	-	TRBJ1-4	TGTGCCAGAAGCAGGAGTGAAGGAAGGCACGGGAAACTGTTTTTT	CARSRSEGRHGKLFF
TRBV11-2	-	-	TRBJ2-6	TGTGCCAGCAGCTCGCTCAGCTCTGGGGCCAACGTCCTGACTTTC	CASSSLSSGANVLTF
TRBV18	-	-	TRBJ2-5	TGTGCCAGCTCACCAGTTACTGGGACCCAAGAGACCCAGTACTTC	CASSPVTGTQETQYF
TRBV7-2	-	TRBD2	TRBJ2-7	TGTGCCAGCAGCTTAGCCAGCGGGAGACAGTACGAGCAGTACTTC	CASSLASGRQYEQYF
TRBV7-2	-	TRBD2	TRBJ2-1	TGTGCCAGCAGCTTAGCCCCGACTAGCGGGCTAAATGAGCAGTTCTTC	CASSLAPTSGLNEQFF
TRBV29-1	-	TRBD1	TRBJ1-2	TGCAGCGTTGGGGCAGGGGGCAACTATGGCTACACCTTC	CSVGAGGNYGYTF
TRBV7-3	-	-	TRBJ2-3	TGTGCCAGCAGCCTGGGAGTCACAGATACGCAGTATTTT	CASSLGVTDTQYF
TRBV9	-	-	TRBJ1-2	TGTGCCAGCAGCGACACCTGGACAGAAGGGGGCTACACCTTC	CASSDTWTEGGYTF